This T cell receptor (beta chain) was identified in a study of cytomegalovirus exposure and HLA in healthy donors (TCRdb year 2017). Study-wide context: An earlier analysis of several hundred of the donors reported 250 to 300 Gb of sequence data and more than 90 million unique TCR beta sequences from about 179 million T cells. The later analysis used no new phenotypic data to find candidate immune exposures, relying instead on TCR beta sequences and their occurrence across donors. Using immunosequencing, the study profiled T cell repertoires from roughly 650 subjects and related those repertoires to cytomegalovirus serostatus. Genome-wide SNP genotypes for about 65% of the 666 donors were used in a later genetic analysis, which treated that subset as a discovery cohort. Across roughly 420 genotyped donors of the cohort, an average of roughly 250,000 unique TCR beta nucleotide sequences per donor were sequenced, and 15% to 20% of those sequences were non-productive. Typing coverage differed by locus: A, B, C, DRB1 and DQB1 were typed in roughly 620-640 donors, DQA1 in around 500, DPA1 in over 600, and DPB1 in just under 490. About five DR-DQ haplotypes were treated as single units for association and clustering because of strong linkage in the cohort. An earlier analysis of fewer than 750 of the donors used high-throughput TCR beta sequencing to judge whether each TCR beta V gene segment behaved as functional or pseudogenic. The study combined high-throughput TCR immunosequencing, statistical association of individual TCRs with disease status, and machine learning to predict cytomegalovirus infection status. Donor age, sex, ethnicity and CMV serostatus were compiled alongside the repertoire data. A later analysis re-analyzed previously published TCR beta repertoires from approximately 670 donors and added high-resolution HLA genotyping to study TCR occurrence patterns. An early release that covered about 600 HLA-typed donors contained around 300 gigabases of sequencing data and about 93 million unique TCR sequences. Every discovery cohort repertoire had been produced on one sequencing platform. The genetic ancestry cluster associated with self-reported Caucasian donors included 70% to 85% of the 350 to 500 genotyped donors. A separate validation cohort of 90 to 150 different subjects was used in addition to the approximately 670-subject first cohort. Class I and class II HLA loci were covered by the typing at four-digit resolution. The study was designed to test whether signatures of past pathogen exposure could be identified by cataloging public T cell receptors.

As regards this clone: This clone's antigen is unknown. One base away there is no much larger clone; base qualities are not given.

The library relied on the immunoSEQ multiplex PCR assay. For the multiplex PCR, a mixture combining 60 forward primers for TCR Vbeta segments and 13 reverse primers for TCR Jbeta segments was used. A multiplex PCR assay on genomic DNA amplified the CDR3 region of rearranged TCR beta genes. The Illumina HiSeq System was used to sequence the amplified TCR beta libraries as 87-base-pair reads. In the original analysis: A later analysis tallied some 79 million unique TCR beta chains across the 640 or so repertoires, and around 12 million of those chains were shared by two or more donors. To remove PCR and sequencing errors, raw reads were error-corrected and collapsed into unique sequences using a nearest-neighbor algorithm that merged closely related sequences. To assign V, D and J gene segments, CDR3 sequences were aligned to IMGT reference sequences. For a sequence to be retained, at least a six-nucleotide match to both a V gene segment and a J gene segment was required. A rearrangement was called productive if the CDR3 had no stop codons and remained in frame with V and J, and every other rearrangement was called non-productive. CDR3 was defined according to IMGT convention as the region running from the second conserved V-encoded cysteine to the conserved J-encoded phenylalanine. The earlier analysis of about 620 of the donors excluded sequences that lacked an unambiguous match to a single V gene segment. In an earlier analysis of 587 of the donors, a V segment was called functional when productive rearrangements were above 56.7%, and segregating when the standard deviation between donors exceeded 5%. A statistical classification framework was built to diagnose cytomegalovirus status from the catalog of TCR beta chain sequences. In a later analysis, V and J genes were assigned by comparing TCR nucleotide sequences against IMGT/GENE-DB human TR gene sequences. A later analysis assigned CDR3 sequences and most-parsimonious VDJ recombination scenarios with the TCRdist pipeline. In a later analysis, every TCR beta chain was defined by the combination of its CDR3 amino acid sequence and its V-gene family, and reads without a unique V-gene family were dropped. A later analysis removed several hundred highly shared, low-generation-probability nucleotide sequences to deal with suspected cross-contamination and a sequencing artifact. In a later analysis, a clonal expansion index for each public chain was calculated from normalized within-repertoire ranks of inferred template counts. Generation probabilities in a later analysis came from a VDJ recombination model fitted to out-of-frame rearrangements, and those results were checked against IGoR. In a later analysis, TCR-TCR, TCR-HLA and TCR-CMV co-occurrence was scored with hypergeometric tests, and a repertoire-size bias correction was applied to TCR pairs. To estimate false discovery rates, a later analysis permuted the HLA or CMV assignments 20 times. In a later analysis, co-occurring TCRs were grouped using DBSCAN, with TCRdist sequence similarity added in when clustering inside HLA-allele-positive subsets. Repertoires with fewer than 30,000 or more than 120,000 public chains, plus five repertoires with anomalous nucleotide sharing, were excluded from co-occurrence clustering. TCRdb limited this immuneACCESS table to in-frame rearrangements with V and J called. A share of clones is missing; checked studies link under half to unresolved V genes, and the rest is unexplained. That table furnishes V, J and clone size, whereas the DNA furnished D and trimming. The sample table shows about 190,000 clones, and 75% to 90% are seen once. The biggest ten clones account for around 0.34% of the sample.

In total, approximately 700 healthy bone marrow donors made up the cohort. Cohort members were all nominally healthy when sampled, although unrecorded immune exposures were likely present. The donor was CMV seronegative and was included in the group of several hundred seronegative cohort members. Each donor provided a peripheral blood sample, and peripheral blood mononuclear cells were used for TCR beta sequencing. The Qiagen DNeasy Blood Extraction Kit was used to extract genomic DNA from the blood cell samples. CDR1 is given as SGHVS and CDR2 as FNYEAQ, both from the germline V gene. Trimming removed 1 base from V and 3 bases from J; the gene matches leave 3 bases unexplained. The CDR3 goes from the cysteine to the phenylalanine over 15 residues. The retained sequence is limited to the CDR3, 45 bases, with the frame set at the first base. The research as a whole found: According to the authors, the approach could potentially be generalized to other disease states and immunological phenotypes. While some public TCRs were present in many individuals, most TCR sequences turned up only very rarely across donors. Some IMGT-functional V segments, including TRBV6-2 and TRBV6-3, could not be distinguished by the 87-base-pair reads and were therefore excluded. The classifier was reported to diagnose cytomegalovirus status with high specificity and sensitivity in both the original and validation cohorts. Linkage disequilibrium might explain the correlated functional status among segregating V segments, but an unknown experimental factor could not be ruled out. In a later analysis, HLA-associated TCR beta chains showed more clonal expansion and lower generation probabilities than non-associated chains that were equally common. The study listed 150 to 200 TCR beta chains as associated with cytomegalovirus. A cluster of highly shared sequence variants was judged likely to represent a technical artifact of the sequencing pipeline. Specific HLA alleles were associated with 15,000 to 20,000 TCR beta sequences at a false discovery rate of 0.05 in a later analysis. Only TCR beta chains were sequenced in this cohort, and the absence of alpha or paired-chain data limited detectable features. Assigning TCR associations to individual alleles was difficult when HLA alleles, especially DR and DQ, strongly co-occurred. In a later genetic analysis, a missense DCLRE1C variant was associated with V-gene and J-gene trimming of TCR beta chains, and the association was replicated in an independent cohort. Sequencing depth was assumed to be roughly uniform across donors in the presence/absence analyses, though that assumption may not hold. Several of the top co-occurrence clusters appeared to be linked to parvovirus B19, influenza, CMV and Epstein-Barr virus, according to a later analysis. In an earlier analysis of 450 to 750 of the donors, most TCR beta V segments appeared in productive rearrangements about 87% or about 30% of the time, broadly matching IMGT annotations. The earlier analysis of 587 of the donors excluded approximately 17 rarely observed V segments, including chromosome 9 orphons, because counts were too low. A further reported finding was that TCR beta sequences accurately predicted the HLA-A and HLA-B alleles for most subjects in the first cohort. According to a later genetic analysis, donors in an Asian-associated ancestry cluster had fewer N-insertions in productive TCRs than the approximately 630-donor mean. Because HLA typing was unavailable for some donors at each locus, only the typed subset was used in association tests. CMV serostatus was the only immune exposure information available for the cohort. In vitro tests confirmed that a few of the cytomegalovirus-associated TCR beta chains recognize cytomegalovirus antigens. A later analysis found that TCR association rates varied across HLA loci, with DRB1 alleles showing the most associated TCRs and HLA-C alleles the fewest. A later analysis found that most CMV-associated TCR beta chains appeared HLA-restricted, with HLA associations seemingly driven largely by CMV exposure.

The specimen sequenced was PBMCs. This TCR derives from a woman aged 30 to 39 in good health and CMV-seronegative. The chain is made from TRBV7-6 and TRBJ2-7; TRBD2 lines up with 10 middle nucleotides. The nucleotides read TGTGCCAGCAGCTTAGGCAGCGGGGGGGGCTACGAGCAGTACTTC. Translated, it reads CASSLGSGGGYEQYF.